This T cell receptor beta chain appears in the sequencing data of a study of T cell repertoires in cytomegalovirus infection. Findings and limits, study-wide: In two of eight donors, the top clonotype was HLA-C-restricted CMV-specific.

TCRdb passed the reads through MiXCR, listing each CDR3 protein once. Of hundreds of thousands of distinct CDR3 sequences listed, approximately 24% are singletons. The CDR3 runs 14 residues. V lost 0 bases and J 6 bases, leaving 9 bases between the germline ends. Details on this clonotype: Its antigen is still unknown.

The chain combines TRBV23-1 with TRBJ2-1; D is ambiguous. TRBV23-1 is an ORF; its function is uncertain. The sequenced material came from CD8+ T cells from PBMCs. The TCR originated in a human donor in good health (CMV status not recorded). Some clones in this sample may be carry-over from other donors' samples. CDR3 region: CASSQSNSGNEQFF. The CDR3 nucleotides read TGCGCCAGCAGTCAATCGAACTCGGGCAATGAGCAGTTCTTC.